This TCR beta chain comes out of a study of neurological immune-mediated disorders (dated by TCRdb to about 2019). In the study overall: Among the approximately 34 multiple sclerosis patients, relapsing-remitting MS accounted for around 31 and secondary progressive MS accounted for 3. The cohort was made up of about 66 subjects, consisting of some 15 HAM/TSP patients, 34 multiple sclerosis patients and roughly 20 healthy controls. Longitudinal samples, technical triplicates and paired sorted CD4+ and CD8+ T-cell subsets, alongside PBMC samples, were included among the roughly 100 TCR-beta libraries. The study compared peripheral blood TCR-beta repertoires of HTLV-I-associated myelopathy (HAM/TSP) patients, multiple sclerosis patients and healthy controls using UMI-based sequencing. Study-level results and caveats: The highest TCR clonal expansion was observed in HAM/TSP patients, whereas the lowest was observed in MS patients, even when compared with healthy controls. In phylogenetic analysis, the repertoires of 18 of 34 MS patients grouped into a cluster of related CDR3 sequences, which suggests a possible signature at the repertoire level. No clinical or MRI features were associated with the MS cluster, and the authors said that larger cohorts are needed. Across subjects, expanded clones never shared an identical CDR3 amino acid sequence, which suggests that the TCR-beta repertoires in every group were private.

The germline V gene (reference sequence) supplies CDR1 SGHKS and CDR2 YYEKEE. The CDR3 has 14 amino acids, counting the end cysteine and phenylalanine. Just CDR3 DNA is preserved here, 42 bases in frame from base 1. The V and J ends are trimmed by 0 bases and 1 base, leaving 7 bases between them. To synthesize cDNA, template-switch 5'RACE was performed with a primer carrying a 10-nucleotide random unique molecular identifier so that each TCR transcript was tagged. Each sequencing run produced over 160 million TCR-beta sequences covering 15-18 subjects. Total RNA was extracted with the RNeasy kit. Using the KAPA Real-time Library Amplification kit, TCR-beta VDJ regions were amplified with primers for the TCR constant region and the 5'RACE anchor. A first PCR added sample indexes and Illumina adaptors, and a second PCR then raised library yield. After Ampure bead purification, the TCR product of roughly 650 bp was size-selected on a 2% E-gel SizeSelection system. Library quality was checked on a Bioanalyzer, concentration was measured with Qubit, and libraries were quantified with the Kapa Library Quantification kit before pooling. Libraries were sequenced paired-end 2 x 150 bp on an Illumina HiSeq 2500. To increase sequence diversity, roughly 24-31% phiX was spiked into each library pool. On the study's bioinformatics: The quality-filtered reads were processed with the UMI-based MiGEC pipeline, whose error correction step removed more than 75% of the raw TCR sequences. VDJ genes were aligned to IMGT germline references, and clonotypes were defined by unique CDR3 amino acid sequence plus V-J genes. Clonal expansion, Shannon diversity and CDR3 relatedness (CalcPairwiseDistances, ClusterSamples) were evaluated with VDJtools, and phylogenetic trees were built with CLCbio workbench. Expanded clones were defined as having at least 8 unique UMIs, based on coefficient-of-variation modelling across technical triplicates. TCRdb took the public reads, trimmed them with fastp at Q25, ran MiXCR for clone calling and kept in-frame beta chains. Records with the same CDR3 protein are collapsed into one entry carrying the most frequent genes and DNA. TCRdb, not the authors, supplied the V and J calls. For this sample the table gives around 94,000 distinct CDR3 sequences, of which around 3.3% were detected only once. The ten top clones hold 6% of the sample.

This clonotype was found many times. It has no known antigen specificity. Nothing much larger sits one base from this clone, and base qualities are not available. Unsorted PBMC libraries were generated from 2 million PBMCs stored in RNAlater at -80 °C until RNA extraction. The multiple sclerosis patients were enrolled in a US clinical protocol that evaluated disease progression with magnetic resonance imaging. Peripheral blood was subjected to Ficoll-Hypaque density gradient centrifugation to isolate PBMCs, which were then cryopreserved in liquid nitrogen. Sequencing was carried out using PBMCs. This clonotype was obtained from a young woman with multiple sclerosis. The V and J genes are TRBV5-5 and TRBJ1-1; TRBD1 is possibly the D segment (5 matching bases). The CDR3 amino acid sequence is: CASSLGQSNTEAFF. At the DNA level, the sequence is TGTGCCAGCAGCTTGGGACAGTCGAACACTGAAGCTTTCTTT.